This T cell receptor beta chain was documented in a study of shared clonotypes between healthy human individuals. Findings and caveats of the study: The sole specimen, blood, was sampled, and tissue repertoires likely differ.

The CDR3 length is 16 residues. V was clipped by 1 base and J by 5 bases; unmatched bases: 7. Germline V CDR1 and CDR2: MDHEN, SYDVKM. With regard to this clone: Its antigen remains unidentified.

Clones were sequenced by immunoSEQ multiplex PCR, and TCRdb holds only the in-frame ones, with some missing. The table records more than 500,000 clones, 95% to 96% of them present only once. Sample: naive CD4+ T cells sorted from blood. Subset meaning: CD45RA+ positively selected. This chain uses TRBV28 with TRBJ2-1; 8 bases are a match to TRBD2. This TCR was recovered from a woman aged 25 to 39 in good health. The CDR3 loop is CASSLFPGLAHNEQFF. The CDR3 DNA reads as TGTGCCAGCAGTTTATTCCCTGGACTAGCCCACAATGAGCAGTTCTTC.